These T cell receptor beta chains were read from a single sample in a study of blood T cell repertoires in COVID-19. Profiled with immunoSEQ multiplex PCR; TCRdb holds only in-frame clones, not every one. The sample holds under 250,000 clones; 82% are singletons and the top ten take roughly 3.5%. Input material: PBMCs or T cells enriched from blood (not recorded which). The receptors stem from a woman aged 55-69 years who had recovered from COVID-19. The CDR3 runs from the conserved cysteine through the conserved F or W. The order of the fields is J gene, V gene, CDR3 length, clone size, D gene, CDR3 DNA, CDR3 protein. The D gene is left open where the match is weak. Size is stated for part of the rows, as once, few or many counts, or as a class when the clone is expanded.

>TRBJ1-2|TRBV25-1|15|NA|TRBD1
TGTGCCAGCAGTGAATTGGACAGGGGCGTGGATGGCTACACCTTC
CASSELDRGVDGYTF
>TRBJ2-2|TRBV27|16|NA|TRBD1
TGTGCCAGCAGTCCCACAGGGGCCTACTACACCGGGGAGCTGTTTTTT
CASSPTGAYYTGELFF
>TRBJ2-7|TRBV19|14|NA|TRBD2
TGTGCCAGTAGTATTTTCGGGGGGGTCTACGAGCAGTACTTC
CASSIFGGVYEQYF
>TRBJ2-7|TRBV7-2|15|NA|NA
TGTGCCAGCAGCCTGCGGGGGGACAGCAACTACGAGCAGTACTTC
CASSLRGDSNYEQYF
>TRBJ1-5|TRBV19|15|NA|NA
TGTGCCAGTACCCCCGGACAGAGACCCAATCAGCCCCAGCATTTT
CASTPGQRPNQPQHF
>TRBJ2-1|TRBV9|15|NA|TRBD1
TGTGCCAGCAGCGAACAGGGGAAGGAGTATGGTGAGCAGTTCTTC
CASSEQGKEYGEQFF
>TRBJ1-1|TRBV5-5|13|few|NA
TGTGCCAGCAACGACTGGGTGAACACTGAAGCTTTCTTT
CASNDWVNTEAFF
>TRBJ2-5|TRBV14|18|NA|TRBD2
TGTGCCAGCAGCCAAAGACCGGGACTAGCTAGCGGGGCAGAGACCCAGTACTTC
CASSQRPGLASGAETQYF
>TRBJ2-5|TRBV14|14|NA|TRBD2
TGTGCCAGCAGCCGACTAGCGGCGCAAGAGACCCAGTACTTC
CASSRLAAQETQYF
>TRBJ2-3|TRBV9|17|many|TRBD2
TGTGCCAGCAGCGTAGAAGCAGCGGGGGACCCCCCAGATACGCAGTATTTT
CASSVEAAGDPPDTQYF
>TRBJ2-2|TRBV19|14|NA|TRBD1
TGTGCCAGTCAACAGGGGGCAAGGACCGGGGAGCTGTTTTTT
CASQQGARTGELFF
>TRBJ2-1|TRBV19|13|NA|NA
TGTGCCAGTAGTATCAACTCCTACAATGAGCAGTTCTTC
CASSINSYNEQFF
>TRBJ2-3|TRBV24-1|14|NA|TRBD1
TGTGCCACCAGTGATGGGACAGGGACAGATACGCAGTATTTT
CATSDGTGTDTQYF
>TRBJ1-2|TRBV3-1/TRBV3-2|12|once|NA
TGTGCCAGCAGCCAACAGAACTATGGCTACACCTTC
CASSQQNYGYTF
>TRBJ1-6|TRBV3-1/TRBV3-2|15|NA|NA
TGTGCCAGCAGCCAAGATCACAGGGCGGACTCACCCCTCCACTTT
CASSQDHRADSPLHF
>TRBJ1-1|TRBV5-4|14|once|NA
TGTGCCAGCAGCTTGGGCGGGACGGACACTGAAGCTTTCTTT
CASSLGGTDTEAFF
>TRBJ2-1|TRBV14|13|few|NA
TGTGCCAGCAGCCAAGATCGAGCTTTTGAGCAGTTCTTC
CASSQDRAFEQFF
>TRBJ1-5|TRBV5-6|16|NA|TRBD1
TGTGCCAGCAGCTTGTTCTCTGGACAGGGGGTACAGCCCCAGCATTTT
CASSLFSGQGVQPQHF
>TRBJ1-2|TRBV5-8|14|NA|NA
TGTGCCAGCAGCTTGCTTGGCAGGAACTATGGCTACACCTTC
CASSLLGRNYGYTF
>TRBJ1-1|TRBV19|14|NA|NA
TGTGCCAGTAGTGCCAGATTAGAGCGTCCTGAAGCTTTCTTT
CASSARLERPEAFF
>TRBJ2-7|TRBV5-4|16|NA|TRBD2
TGTGCCAGCAGCATGTATAGGACTAGCGGGAGATACGAGCAGTACTTC
CASSMYRTSGRYEQYF
>TRBJ2-2|TRBV29-1|15|NA|NA
TGCAGCGTACCTCAGGGCGGGGCCCGCACCGGGGAGCTGTTTTTT
CSVPQGGARTGELFF
>TRBJ1-2|TRBV7-2|15|NA|TRBD1
TGTGCCAGCAGACGAGACAGGGGGGTTGGCTATGGCTACACCTTC
CASRRDRGVGYGYTF
>TRBJ2-3|TRBV5-5|15|NA|NA
TGTGCCAGCAGCTTTCTAGCCCTTAGCACAGATACGCAGTATTTT
CASSFLALSTDTQYF
>TRBJ1-1|TRBV11-2|14|NA|NA
TGTGCCAGCAGCATAGGACAGAGGAACACTGAAGCTTTCTTT
CASSIGQRNTEAFF
>TRBJ2-2|TRBV27|15|NA|NA
TGTGCCAGCAGTTTATCAGGGGCGAACACCGGGGAGCTGTTTTTT
CASSLSGANTGELFF
>TRBJ2-1|TRBV10-2|14|few|TRBD2
TGCGCCAGCAGTGACGGACTAGCGGGGAATGAGCAGTTCTTC
CASSDGLAGNEQFF
>TRBJ2-1|TRBV7-9|12|NA|NA
TGTGCCAGCACCGAAACCGGGGATGAGCAGTTCTTC
CASTETGDEQFF
>TRBJ1-4|TRBV28|14|NA|NA
TGTGCCAGCAGAGGGCGCAGGGAGGGTGAAAAACTGTTTTTT
CASRGRREGEKLFF